This T cell receptor (beta chain) stems from a study of PD-L1 blockade in urothelial cancer. Study information: Atezolizumab therapy began for patients in 2014, dosed at 1,200 mg intravenously every 3 weeks. Once treatment had started, blood was analyzed at 3 weeks (second dose) and again at 6 weeks.

Germline assignment: CDR1 SGHDT and CDR2 YYEEEE. The germline V and J ends were trimmed by 4 bases and 1 base, with 16 bases remaining between them. CDR3 length: 16 residues. Using immunoSEQ multiplex PCR, the repertoire was profiled, and TCRdb retains in-frame clones only, with some absent. The sample includes roughly 32,000 clones, 75% to 85% of them seen just once. The sample in question was PBMCs, obtained around atezolizumab (anti-PD-L1) treatment. The rearrangement links TRBV5-6 to TRBJ2-3; perhaps TRBD1 as D (5 bases). The receptor comes from a man aged 55 to 70 with urothelial cancer. CDR3 sequence reads: CASSMRSGAGTDTQYF. For the CDR3, the DNA is TGTGCCAGCAGCATGAGGAGTGGGGCGGGCACAGATACGCAGTATTTT.